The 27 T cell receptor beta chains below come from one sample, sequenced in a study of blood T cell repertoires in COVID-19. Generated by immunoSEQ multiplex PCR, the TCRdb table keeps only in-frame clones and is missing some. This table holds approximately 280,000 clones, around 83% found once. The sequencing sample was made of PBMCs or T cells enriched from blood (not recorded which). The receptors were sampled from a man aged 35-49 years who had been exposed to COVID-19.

In DNA, the CDR3 is TGTGCCAGCAGTCCCCCTGGGGGGTACGAGCAGTACTTC. This sequence encodes CASSPPGGYEQYF. This chain links TRBV6-5 with TRBJ2-7; TRBD2 might be the D (6 bases). The CDR3 extends over 13 amino acids. V gave up 5 bases and J gave up 4 bases, with 12 bases separating them. Germline V gives CDR1 MNHEY, CDR2 SVGAGI.

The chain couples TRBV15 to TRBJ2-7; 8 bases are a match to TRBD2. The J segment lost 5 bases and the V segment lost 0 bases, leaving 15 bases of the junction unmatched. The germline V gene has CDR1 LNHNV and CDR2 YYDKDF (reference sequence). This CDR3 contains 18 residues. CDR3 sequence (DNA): TGTGCCACCAGCAGAGACCCCCCCGGGGGTAGCGGGGTCCACGAGCAGTACTTC. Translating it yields CATSRDPPGGSGVHEQYF. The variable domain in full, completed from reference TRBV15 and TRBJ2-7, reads DAMVIQNPRYQVTQFGKPVTLSCSQTLNHNVMYWYQQKSSQAPKLLFHYYDKDFNNEADTPDNFQSRRPNTSFCFLDIRSPGLGDTAMYLCATSRDPPGGSGVHEQYFGPGTRLTVT.

The CDR3 nucleotides read TGCGCCAGCAGCTTTCAGGGGAATTATAACTATGGCTACACCTTC. It translates to CASSFQGNYNYGYTF. The rearrangement joins TRBV5-1 to TRBJ1-2, with TRBD1 as a possible D gene (6 bases). V shed 2 bases and J shed 1 base, with 12 bases lying between them. This CDR3 has 15 residues. Germline-derived CDR1 and CDR2 are SGHRS and YFSETQ.

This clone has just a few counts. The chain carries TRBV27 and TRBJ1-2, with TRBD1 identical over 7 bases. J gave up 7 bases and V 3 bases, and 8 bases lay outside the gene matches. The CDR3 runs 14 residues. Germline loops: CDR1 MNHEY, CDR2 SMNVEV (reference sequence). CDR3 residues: CASSFRRQGGGYTF. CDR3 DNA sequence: TGTGCCAGCAGTTTCCGCAGACAGGGAGGTGGCTACACCTTC.

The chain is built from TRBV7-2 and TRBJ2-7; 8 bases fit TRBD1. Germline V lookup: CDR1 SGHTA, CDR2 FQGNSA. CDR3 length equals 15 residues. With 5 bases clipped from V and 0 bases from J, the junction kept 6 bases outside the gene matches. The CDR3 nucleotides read TGTGCCAGCAGCGACGCACAGGGGGACTCCTACGAGCAGTACTTC. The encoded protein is CASSDAQGDSYEQYF. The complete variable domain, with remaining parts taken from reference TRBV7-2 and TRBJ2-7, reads GAGVSQSPSNKVTEKGKDVELRCDPISGHTALYWYRQSLGQGLEFLIYFQGNSAPDKSGLPSDRFSAERTGGSVSTLTIQRTQQEDSAVYLCASSDAQGDSYEQYFGPGTRLTVT.

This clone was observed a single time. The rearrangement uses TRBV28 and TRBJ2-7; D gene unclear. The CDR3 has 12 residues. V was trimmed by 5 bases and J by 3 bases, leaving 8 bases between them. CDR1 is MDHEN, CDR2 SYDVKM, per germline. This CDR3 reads CASSIPGYEQYF. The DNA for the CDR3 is TGTGCCAGCAGTATCCCCGGCTACGAGCAGTACTTC.

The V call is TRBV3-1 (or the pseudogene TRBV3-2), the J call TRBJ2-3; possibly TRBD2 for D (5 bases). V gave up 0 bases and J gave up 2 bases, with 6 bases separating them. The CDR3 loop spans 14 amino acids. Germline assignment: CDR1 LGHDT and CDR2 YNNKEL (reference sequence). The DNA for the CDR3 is TGTGCCAGCAGCCAAGAAGACTACACAGATACGCAGTATTTT. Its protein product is CASSQEDYTDTQYF.

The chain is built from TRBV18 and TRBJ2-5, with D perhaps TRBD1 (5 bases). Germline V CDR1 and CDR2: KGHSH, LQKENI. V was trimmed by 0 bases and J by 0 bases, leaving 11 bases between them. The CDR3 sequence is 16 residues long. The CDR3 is CASSPPVRRDQETQYF. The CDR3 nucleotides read TGTGCCAGCTCACCACCGGTGCGCAGGGACCAAGAGACCCAGTACTTC.

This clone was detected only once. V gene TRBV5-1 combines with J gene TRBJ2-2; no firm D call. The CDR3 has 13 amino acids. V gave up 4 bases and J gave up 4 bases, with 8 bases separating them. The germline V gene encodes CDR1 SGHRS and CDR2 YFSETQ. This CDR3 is CASSARVTGELFF. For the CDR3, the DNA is TGCGCCAGCAGCGCCCGAGTCACCGGGGAGCTGTTTTTT.

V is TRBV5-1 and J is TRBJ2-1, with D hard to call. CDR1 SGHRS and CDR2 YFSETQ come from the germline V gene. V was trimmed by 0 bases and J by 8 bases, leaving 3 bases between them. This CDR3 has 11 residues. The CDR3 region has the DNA TGCGCCAGCAGCTTGGTAGATGAGCAGTTCTTC. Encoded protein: CASSLVDEQFF.

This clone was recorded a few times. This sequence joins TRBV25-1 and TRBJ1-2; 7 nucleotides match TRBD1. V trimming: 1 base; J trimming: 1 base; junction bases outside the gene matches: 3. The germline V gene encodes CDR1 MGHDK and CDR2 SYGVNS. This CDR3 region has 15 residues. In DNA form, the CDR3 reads TGTGCCAGCAGTGAATCGGGACAGCTTAACTATGGCTACACCTTC. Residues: CASSESGQLNYGYTF.

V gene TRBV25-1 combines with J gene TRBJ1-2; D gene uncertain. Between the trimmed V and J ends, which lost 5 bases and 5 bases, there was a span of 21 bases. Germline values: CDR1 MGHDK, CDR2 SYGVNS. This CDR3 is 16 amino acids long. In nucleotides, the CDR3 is TGTGCCAGCAGTCGTTCCTCTTTTTCAGGAGGGTATGGCTACACCTTC. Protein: CASSRSSFSGGYGYTF.

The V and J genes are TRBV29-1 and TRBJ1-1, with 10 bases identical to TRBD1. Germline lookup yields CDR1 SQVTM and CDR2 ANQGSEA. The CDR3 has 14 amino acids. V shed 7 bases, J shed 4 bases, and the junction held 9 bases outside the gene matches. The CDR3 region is CSAGTGVGGTEAFF. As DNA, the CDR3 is TGCAGCGCAGGGACAGGGGTAGGAGGCACTGAAGCTTTCTTT.

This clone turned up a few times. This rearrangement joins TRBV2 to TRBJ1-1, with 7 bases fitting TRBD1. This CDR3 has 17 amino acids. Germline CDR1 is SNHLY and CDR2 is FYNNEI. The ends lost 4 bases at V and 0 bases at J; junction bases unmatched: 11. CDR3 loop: CASSGLTGLFMNTEAFF. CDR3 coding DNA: TGTGCCAGCAGTGGCTTGACAGGGCTCTTCATGAACACTGAAGCTTTCTTT.

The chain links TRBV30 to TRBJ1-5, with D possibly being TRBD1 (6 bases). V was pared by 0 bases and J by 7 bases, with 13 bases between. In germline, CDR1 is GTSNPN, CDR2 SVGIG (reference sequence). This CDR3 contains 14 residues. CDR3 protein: CAWSVGGGRQPQHF. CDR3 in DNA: TGTGCCTGGAGTGTAGGGGGGGGAAGACAGCCCCAGCATTTT.

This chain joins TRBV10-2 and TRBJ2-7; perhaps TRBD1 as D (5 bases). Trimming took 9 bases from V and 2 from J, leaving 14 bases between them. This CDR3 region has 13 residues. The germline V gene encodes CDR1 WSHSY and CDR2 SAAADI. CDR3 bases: TGCGCCAGTGGGGCAGGATTAGCCTACGAGCAGTACTTC. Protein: CASGAGLAYEQYF.

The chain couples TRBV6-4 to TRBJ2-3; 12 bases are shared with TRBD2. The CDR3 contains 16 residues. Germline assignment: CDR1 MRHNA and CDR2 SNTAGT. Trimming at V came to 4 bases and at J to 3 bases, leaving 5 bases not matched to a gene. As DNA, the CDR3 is TGTGCCAGCAGTGGACTAGCGGGAGCGAGTACAGATACGCAGTATTTT. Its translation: CASSGLAGASTDTQYF.

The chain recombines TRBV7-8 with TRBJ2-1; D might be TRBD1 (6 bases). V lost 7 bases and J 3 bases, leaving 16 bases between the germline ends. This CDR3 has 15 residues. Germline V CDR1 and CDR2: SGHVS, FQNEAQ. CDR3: CASTLLGTSYNEQFF. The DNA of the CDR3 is TGTGCCAGCACCCTACTTGGGACAAGCTACAATGAGCAGTTCTTC.

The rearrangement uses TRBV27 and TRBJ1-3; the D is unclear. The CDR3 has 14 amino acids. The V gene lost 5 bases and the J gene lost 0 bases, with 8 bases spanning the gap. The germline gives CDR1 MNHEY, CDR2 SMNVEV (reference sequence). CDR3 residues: CASSLPLSGNTIYF. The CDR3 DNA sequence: TGTGCCAGCAGTCTCCCCCTCTCTGGAAACACCATATATTTT.

The CDR3 DNA sequence: TGTGCCAGCAGCCAAGTGGGAAGGGGGTCGGGACTAGCGGGAAAGACCGGGGAGCTGTTTTTT. Amino acids: CASSQVGRGSGLAGKTGELFF. J is TRBJ2-2 and V is TRBV3-1 (or the pseudogene TRBV3-2), with TRBD2 identical over 13 bases. Germline V gene data show CDR1 as LGHDT and CDR2 as YNNKEL (reference sequence). The J segment lost 5 bases and the V segment lost 1 base, leaving 16 bases of the junction unmatched. The CDR3 is 21 residues long.

In nucleotides, the CDR3 is TGTGCCAGCAGCTTCGGGGGATTGAGGGGCTACACCTTC. This encodes CASSFGGLRGYTF. J is TRBJ1-2 and V is TRBV7-8, with a tentative D call TRBD1 (5 bases). V lost 3 bases and J 8 bases, leaving 13 bases between the germline ends. Germline CDR1 SGHVS, CDR2 FQNEAQ. This CDR3 region has 13 residues.

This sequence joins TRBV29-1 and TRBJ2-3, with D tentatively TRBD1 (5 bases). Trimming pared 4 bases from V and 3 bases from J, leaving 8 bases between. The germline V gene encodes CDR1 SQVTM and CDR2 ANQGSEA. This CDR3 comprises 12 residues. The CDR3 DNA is TGCAGCGTTGTTAGGACAACAGATACGCAGTATTTT. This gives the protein CSVVRTTDTQYF.

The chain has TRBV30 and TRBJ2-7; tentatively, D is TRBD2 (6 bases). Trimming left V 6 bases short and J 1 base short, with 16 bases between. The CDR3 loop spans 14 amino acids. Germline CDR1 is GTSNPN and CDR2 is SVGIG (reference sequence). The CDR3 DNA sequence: TGTGCCTGTACGACGGGACTTGGTTCCTACGAGCAGTACTTC. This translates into CACTTGLGSYEQYF.

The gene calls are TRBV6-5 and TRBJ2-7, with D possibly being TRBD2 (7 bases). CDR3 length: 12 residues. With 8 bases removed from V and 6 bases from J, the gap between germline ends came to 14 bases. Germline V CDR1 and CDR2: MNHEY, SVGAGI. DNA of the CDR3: TGTGCCAGCCGCTGGGCGGGGGCCGAGCAGTACTTC. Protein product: CASRWAGAEQYF.

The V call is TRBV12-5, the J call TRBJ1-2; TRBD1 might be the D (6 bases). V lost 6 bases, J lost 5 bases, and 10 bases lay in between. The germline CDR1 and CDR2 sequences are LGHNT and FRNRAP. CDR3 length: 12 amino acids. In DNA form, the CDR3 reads TGTGCTAGTGGCCGAGGGACATATGGCTACACCTTC. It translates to CASGRGTYGYTF.

Here the CDR3 DNA reads TGTGCCAGCAGTGAAGCCCGGACTAGTACGCAGTATTTT. This gives the protein CASSEARTSTQYF. The chain combines TRBV6-1 with TRBJ2-3, with 7 positions matching TRBD2. The length of the CDR3 is 13 residues. J lost 8 bases, V lost 0 bases, and 2 bases had no gene match. Per germline, CDR1 MNHNS and CDR2 SASEGT.

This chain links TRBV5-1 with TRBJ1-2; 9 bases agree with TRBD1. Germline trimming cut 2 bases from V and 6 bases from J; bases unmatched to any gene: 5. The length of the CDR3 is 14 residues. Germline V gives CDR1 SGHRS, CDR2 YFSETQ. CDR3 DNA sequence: TGCGCCAGCAGCTTTGCGGGACAGGGTGATGGCTACACCTTC. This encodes CASSFAGQGDGYTF.